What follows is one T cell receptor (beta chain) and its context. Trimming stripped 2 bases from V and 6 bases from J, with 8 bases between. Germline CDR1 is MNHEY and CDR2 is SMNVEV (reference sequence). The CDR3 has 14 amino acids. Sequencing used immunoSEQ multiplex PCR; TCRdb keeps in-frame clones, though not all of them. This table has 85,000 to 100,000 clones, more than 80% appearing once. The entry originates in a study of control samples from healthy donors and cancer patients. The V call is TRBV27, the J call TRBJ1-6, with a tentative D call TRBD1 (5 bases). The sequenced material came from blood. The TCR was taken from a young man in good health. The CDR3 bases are TGTGCCAGCAGTTTACGACAGATTAATTCACCCCTCCACTTT. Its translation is CASSLRQINSPLHF.